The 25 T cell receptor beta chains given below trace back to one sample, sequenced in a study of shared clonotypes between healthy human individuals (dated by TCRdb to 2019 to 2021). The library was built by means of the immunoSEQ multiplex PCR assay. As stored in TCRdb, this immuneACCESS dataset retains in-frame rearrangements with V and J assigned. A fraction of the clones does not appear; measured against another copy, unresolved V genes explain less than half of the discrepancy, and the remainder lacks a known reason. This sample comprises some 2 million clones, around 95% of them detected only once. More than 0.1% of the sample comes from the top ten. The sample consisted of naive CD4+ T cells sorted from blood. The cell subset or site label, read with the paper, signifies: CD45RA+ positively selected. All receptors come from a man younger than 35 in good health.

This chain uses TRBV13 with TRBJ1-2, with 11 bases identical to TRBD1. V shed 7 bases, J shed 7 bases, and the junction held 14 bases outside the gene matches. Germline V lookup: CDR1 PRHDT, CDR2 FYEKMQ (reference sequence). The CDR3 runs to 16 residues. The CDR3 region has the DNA TGTGCCAGCATCAAACTTAGGGTTGGACAGGGGGCTGGCTACACCTTC. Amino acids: CASIKLRVGQGAGYTF.

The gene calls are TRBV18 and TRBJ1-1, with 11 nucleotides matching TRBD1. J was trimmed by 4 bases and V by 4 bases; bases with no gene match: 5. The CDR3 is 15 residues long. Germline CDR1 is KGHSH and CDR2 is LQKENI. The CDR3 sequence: CASSLGQGAGTEAFF. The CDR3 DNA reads TGTGCCAGCTCACTCGGACAGGGGGCCGGCACTGAAGCTTTCTTT.

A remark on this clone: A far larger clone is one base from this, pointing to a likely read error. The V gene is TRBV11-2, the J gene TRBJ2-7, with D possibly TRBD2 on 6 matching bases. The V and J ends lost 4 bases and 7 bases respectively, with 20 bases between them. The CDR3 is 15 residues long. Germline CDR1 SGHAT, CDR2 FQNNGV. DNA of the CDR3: TGTGCCAGCAGCTCCCGGGGACGGGGGAGTGGGGAGCAGTACTTC. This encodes CASSSRGRGSGEQYF.

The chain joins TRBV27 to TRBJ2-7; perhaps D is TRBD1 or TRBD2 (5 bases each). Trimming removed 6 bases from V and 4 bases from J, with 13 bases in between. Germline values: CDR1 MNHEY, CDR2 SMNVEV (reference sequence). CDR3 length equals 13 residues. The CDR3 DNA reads TGTGCCAGCAGGGGGGATCTCACGTACGAGCAGTACTTC. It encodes CASRGDLTYEQYF.

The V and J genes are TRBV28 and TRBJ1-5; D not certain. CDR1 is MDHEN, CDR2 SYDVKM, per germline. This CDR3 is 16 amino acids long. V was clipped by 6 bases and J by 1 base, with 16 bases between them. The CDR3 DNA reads TGTGCCAGCAGATATGGAACGCAAGACAGCAATCAGCCCCAGCATTTT. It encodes CASRYGTQDSNQPQHF.

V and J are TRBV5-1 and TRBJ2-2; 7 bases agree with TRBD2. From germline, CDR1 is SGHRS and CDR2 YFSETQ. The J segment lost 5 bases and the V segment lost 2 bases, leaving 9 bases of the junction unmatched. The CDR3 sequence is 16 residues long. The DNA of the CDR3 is TGCGCCAGCAGCTTACCGGGACTACGAATTACCGGGGAGCTGTTTTTT. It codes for CASSLPGLRITGELFF.

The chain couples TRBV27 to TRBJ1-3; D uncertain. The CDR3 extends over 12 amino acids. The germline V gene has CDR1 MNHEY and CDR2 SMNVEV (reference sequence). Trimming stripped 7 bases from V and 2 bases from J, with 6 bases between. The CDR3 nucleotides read TGTGCCAGCACCTCGCCTGGAAACACCATATATTTT. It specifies CASTSPGNTIYF.

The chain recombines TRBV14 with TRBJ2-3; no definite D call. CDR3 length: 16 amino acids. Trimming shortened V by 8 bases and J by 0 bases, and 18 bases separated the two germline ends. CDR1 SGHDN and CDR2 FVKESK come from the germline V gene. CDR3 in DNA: TGTGCCAGCCTTGTTCTGCCTCCTTGGAGCACAGATACGCAGTATTTT. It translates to CASLVLPPWSTDTQYF.

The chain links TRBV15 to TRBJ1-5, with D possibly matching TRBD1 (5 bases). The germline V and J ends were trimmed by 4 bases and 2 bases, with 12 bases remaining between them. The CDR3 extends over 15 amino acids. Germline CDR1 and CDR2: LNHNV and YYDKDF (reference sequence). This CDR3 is CATSKLGVGNQPQHF. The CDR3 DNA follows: TGTGCCACCAGCAAACTGGGGGTTGGCAATCAGCCCCAGCATTTT.

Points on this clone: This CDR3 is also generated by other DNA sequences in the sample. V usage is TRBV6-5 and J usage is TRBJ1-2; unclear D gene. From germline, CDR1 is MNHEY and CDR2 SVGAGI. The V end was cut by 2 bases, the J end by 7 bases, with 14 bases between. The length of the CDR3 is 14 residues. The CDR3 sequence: CASSYAGTVGGYTF. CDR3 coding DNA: TGTGCCAGCAGTTACGCAGGAACTGTCGGTGGCTACACCTTC.

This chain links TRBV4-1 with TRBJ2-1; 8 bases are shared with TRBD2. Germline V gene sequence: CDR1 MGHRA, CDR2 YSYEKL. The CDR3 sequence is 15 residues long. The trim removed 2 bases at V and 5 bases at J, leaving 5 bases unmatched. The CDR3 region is CASSQPWTSNNEQFF. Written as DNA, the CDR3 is TGCGCCAGCAGCCAACCTTGGACTAGCAACAATGAGCAGTTCTTC.

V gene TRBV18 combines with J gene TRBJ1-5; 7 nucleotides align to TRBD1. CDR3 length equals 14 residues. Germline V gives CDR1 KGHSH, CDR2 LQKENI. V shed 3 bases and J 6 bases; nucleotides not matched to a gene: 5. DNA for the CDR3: TGTGCCAGCTCACCGGCAGGGGGGGTTCAGCCCCAGCATTTT. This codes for CASSPAGGVQPQHF.

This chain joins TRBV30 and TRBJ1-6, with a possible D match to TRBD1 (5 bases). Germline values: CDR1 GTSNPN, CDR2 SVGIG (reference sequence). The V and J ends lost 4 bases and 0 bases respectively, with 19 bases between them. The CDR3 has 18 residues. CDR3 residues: CAWTPPGDSLSYNSPLHF. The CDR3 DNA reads TGTGCCTGGACCCCCCCCGGTGACAGTCTCTCCTATAATTCACCCCTCCACTTT.

The CDR3 nucleotides read TGTGCCAGCAGCCGTAACCGGGGTAATGAAAAACTGTTTTTT. Translated, it gives CASSRNRGNEKLFF. The chain links TRBV7-9 to TRBJ1-4, with no clear D. V was shortened by 5 bases and J by 4 bases, with 11 bases between the two germline ends. Germline V gene lookup returns CDR1 SEHNR and CDR2 FQNEAQ (reference sequence). The CDR3 contains 14 residues. Combining the CDR3 with reference TRBV7-9 and TRBJ1-4 gives the whole variable domain DTGVSQNPRHKITKRGQNVTFRCDPISEHNRLYWYRQTLGQGPEFLTYFQNEAQLEKSRLLSDRFSAERPKGSFSTLEIQRTEQGDSAMYLCASSRNRGNEKLFFGSGTQLSVL.

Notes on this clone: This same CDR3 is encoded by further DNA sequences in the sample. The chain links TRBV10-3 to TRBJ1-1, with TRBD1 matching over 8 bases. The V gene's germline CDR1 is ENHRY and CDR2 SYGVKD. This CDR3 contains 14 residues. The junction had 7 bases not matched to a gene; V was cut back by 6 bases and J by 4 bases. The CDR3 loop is CAISPDRGSTEAFF. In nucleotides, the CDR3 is TGTGCCATCAGCCCTGACAGGGGAAGCACTGAAGCTTTCTTT.

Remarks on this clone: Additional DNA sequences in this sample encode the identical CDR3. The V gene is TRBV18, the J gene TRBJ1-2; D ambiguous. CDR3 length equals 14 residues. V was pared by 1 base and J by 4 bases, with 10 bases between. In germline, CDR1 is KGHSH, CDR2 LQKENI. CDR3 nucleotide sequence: TGTGCCAGCTCACCACGGGAAGGGTCCTATGGCTACACCTTC. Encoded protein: CASSPREGSYGYTF.

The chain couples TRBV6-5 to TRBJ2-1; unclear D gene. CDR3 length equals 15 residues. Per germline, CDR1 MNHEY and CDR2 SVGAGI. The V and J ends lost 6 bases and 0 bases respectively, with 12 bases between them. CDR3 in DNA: TGTGCCAGCAGCCATCCTGGTCCCTCCTACAATGAGCAGTTCTTC. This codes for CASSHPGPSYNEQFF.

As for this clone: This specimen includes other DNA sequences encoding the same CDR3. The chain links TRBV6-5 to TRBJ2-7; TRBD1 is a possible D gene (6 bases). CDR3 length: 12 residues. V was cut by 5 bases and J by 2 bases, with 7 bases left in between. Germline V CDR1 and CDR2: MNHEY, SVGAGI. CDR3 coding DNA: TGTGCCAGCAGTCGGGACACCTACGAGCAGTACTTC. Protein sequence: CASSRDTYEQYF.

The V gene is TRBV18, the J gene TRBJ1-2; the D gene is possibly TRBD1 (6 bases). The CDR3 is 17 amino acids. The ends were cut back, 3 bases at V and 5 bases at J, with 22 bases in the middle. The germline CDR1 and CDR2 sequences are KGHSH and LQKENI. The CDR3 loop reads CASSPTGSSSEGYGYTF. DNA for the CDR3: TGTGCCAGCTCACCGACAGGTTCCTCTTCCGAGGGTTATGGCTACACCTTC.

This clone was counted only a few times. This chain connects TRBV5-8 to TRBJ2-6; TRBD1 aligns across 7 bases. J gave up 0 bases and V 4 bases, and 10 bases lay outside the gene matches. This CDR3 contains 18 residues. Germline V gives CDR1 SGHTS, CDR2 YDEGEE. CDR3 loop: CASSHRQGSSSGANVLTF. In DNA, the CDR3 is TGTGCCAGCAGCCACAGACAGGGTTCCAGCTCTGGGGCCAACGTCCTGACTTTC.

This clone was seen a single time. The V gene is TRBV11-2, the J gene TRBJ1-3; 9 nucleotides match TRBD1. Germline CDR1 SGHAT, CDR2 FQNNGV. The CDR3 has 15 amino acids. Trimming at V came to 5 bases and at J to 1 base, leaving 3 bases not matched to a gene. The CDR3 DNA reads TGTGCCAGCAGCCGACAGGGGGTATCTGGAAACACCATATATTTT. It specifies CASSRQGVSGNTIYF.

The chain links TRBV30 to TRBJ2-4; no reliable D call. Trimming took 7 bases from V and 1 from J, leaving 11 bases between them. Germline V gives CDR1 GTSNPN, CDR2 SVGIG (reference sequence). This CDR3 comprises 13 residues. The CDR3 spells CASRGVAKNIQYF. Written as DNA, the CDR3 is TGTGCCTCTAGAGGAGTGGCCAAAAACATTCAGTACTTC.

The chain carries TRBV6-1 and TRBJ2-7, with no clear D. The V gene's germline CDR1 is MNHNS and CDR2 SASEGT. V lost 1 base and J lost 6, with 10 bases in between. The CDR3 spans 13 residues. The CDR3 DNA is TGTGCCAGCAGTGAAGTTCTAGTCTCCGAGCAGTACTTC. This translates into CASSEVLVSEQYF.

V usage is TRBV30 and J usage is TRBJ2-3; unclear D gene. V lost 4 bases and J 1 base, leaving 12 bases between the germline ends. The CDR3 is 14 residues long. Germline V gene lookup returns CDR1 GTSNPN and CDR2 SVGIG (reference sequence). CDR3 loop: CAWTLNSGTDTQYF. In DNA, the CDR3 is TGTGCCTGGACACTCAACTCAGGCACAGATACGCAGTATTTT.

The CDR3 loop is CAISPRGGLNQPQHF. The CDR3 DNA sequence: TGTGCCATCTCCCCACGGGGGGGCCTCAATCAGCCCCAGCATTTT. The chain uses TRBV10-3 and TRBJ1-5, with D perhaps matching TRBD1 (6 bases). This CDR3 has 15 residues. Trimming cost V 8 bases and J 3 bases, with 17 bases left between them. CDR1 ENHRY and CDR2 SYGVKD come from the germline V gene.